This T cell receptor (beta chain) was obtained from a study of shared clonotypes between healthy human individuals. Study details: Per donor, CD8 memory used one plate, CD8 naive used two, CD4 memory used three and CD4 naive used three.

Sequencing was performed with immunoSEQ multiplex PCR; in TCRdb, only in-frame clones are kept and a portion is missing. The top ten clones hold more than 0.1% of a sample with millions of clones, 90% to 95% of them seen once. Study-wide results and limits: Collection of samples was limited to blood; tissue repertoires likely differ. Sequencing depth was expected to affect clonotype sharing among donors.

A remark on this clone: What it binds is not known. The sample contains more than one DNA sequence encoding this CDR3.

All donors were healthy HIV-negative adults lacking recent acute infections or vaccinations. There are 12 residues in the CDR3. Germline V gives CDR1 SGHRS, CDR2 YFSETQ. V shed 4 bases and J shed 3 bases, with 6 bases lying between them. The source material was naive CD4+ T cells sorted from blood. Documented subset: CD45RA+ positively selected. The TCR sequence derives from a man younger than 35 in good health. The gene calls are TRBV5-1 and TRBJ2-3; D ambiguous. The CDR3 region is CASSLRTDTQYF. The CDR3 DNA sequence: TGCGCCAGCAGCCTACGAACAGATACGCAGTATTTT.